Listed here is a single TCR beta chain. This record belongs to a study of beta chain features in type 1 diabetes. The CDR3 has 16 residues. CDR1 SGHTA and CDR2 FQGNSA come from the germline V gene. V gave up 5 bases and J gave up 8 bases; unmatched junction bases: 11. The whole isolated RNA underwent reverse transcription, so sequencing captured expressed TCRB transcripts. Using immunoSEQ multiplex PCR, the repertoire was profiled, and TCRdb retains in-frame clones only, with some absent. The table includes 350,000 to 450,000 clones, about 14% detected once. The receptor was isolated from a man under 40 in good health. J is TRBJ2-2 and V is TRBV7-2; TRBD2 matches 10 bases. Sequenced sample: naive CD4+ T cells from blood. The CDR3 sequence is CASSPAASGSAGELFF. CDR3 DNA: TGTGCCAGCAGCCCGGCAGCTAGCGGGAGTGCGGGGGAGCTGTTTTTT.